Listed here are 2 T cell receptor beta chains from one sample, sequenced in a study of blood T cell repertoires in COVID-19. Profiling relied on immunoSEQ multiplex PCR, and the TCRdb table lists in-frame clones only, not all of them. The profile shows 100,000 to 130,000 clones, 89% of them singletons. What was sequenced was peripheral blood. The receptors were sampled from a man aged 40-49 years with active or convalescent COVID-19.

The rearrangement uses TRBV6-6 and TRBJ1-1, with D possibly TRBD1 on 5 matching bases. Trimming pared 2 bases from V and 4 bases from J, leaving 11 bases between. This CDR3 has 14 residues. From germline, CDR1 is MNHNY and CDR2 SVGAGI (reference sequence). DNA for the CDR3: TGTGCCAGCAGTTACAAGGGCAGGGTCACTGAAGCTTTCTTT. This encodes CASSYKGRVTEAFF.

This rearrangement joins TRBV19 to TRBJ2-3, with D possibly being TRBD1 (5 bases). The V end was cut by 4 bases, the J end by 3 bases, with 14 bases between. Germline-derived CDR1 and CDR2 are LNHDA and SQIVND (reference sequence). The CDR3 length is 15 residues. CDR3 sequence reads: CASSTWGVGTDTQYF. The CDR3 DNA follows: TGTGCCAGTAGTACATGGGGCGTTGGAACAGATACGCAGTATTTT.